Sequencing of this T cell receptor (beta chain) was carried out in a study of PD-1 blockade in classical Hodgkin lymphoma. Notes on the study in general: Reported baseline diversity: healthy donors highest, relapsed/refractory patients lowest. Prior therapy or disease activity may underlie the repertoire differences, whose causes remain undefined.

The time point: newly diagnosed, previously untreated cHL patient sample. By magnetic negative selection, CD4+ T cells were purified from thawed PBMCs. What served as comparison were PBMCs in newly diagnosed, untreated classical Hodgkin lymphoma. V was clipped by 8 bases and J by 7 bases; unmatched bases: 8. The CDR3 length is 15 residues. Germline values: CDR1 MNHEY, CDR2 SMNVEV (reference sequence). Turning to this clone: No antigen is known for it.

This table comes from immunoSEQ multiplex PCR, and its TCRdb copy is limited to in-frame clones, with some not included. This table has 20,000 to 25,000 clones, roughly 89% appearing once. The receptor's source is a human donor with classical Hodgkin lymphoma. The specimen was CD4+ T cells from blood. This sequence joins TRBV27 and TRBJ1-6; 10 bases are a match to TRBD1. DNA for the CDR3: TGTGCCAGCCGCCGGACAGGGGGGCAAAATTCACCCCTCCACTTT. As protein: CASRRTGGQNSPLHF.